This T cell receptor (beta chain) was documented in a study of T-cell memory formation after mild COVID-19 (dated by TCRdb to about 2021). Regarding the study in general: TCR sequence clusters from the two donors were found to be largely donor specific. Two young, previously healthy adult volunteers made up the cohort, one male and one female. In a couple of donors, T-cell clones that expanded and contracted after mild COVID-19 were tracked by sequencing TCRalpha and TCRbeta repertoires over time.

This clonotype was picked up a small number of times. Its antigen target is currently unknown. The record has no base qualities; no much larger clone is one base away. Beyond this particular receptor, the publication reports: Only a couple of mild cases were covered in the study, and larger cohorts including severe cases with pre-infection samples were considered necessary. Contracting CD4+ clones appeared mostly in the CM and EM memory subsets, whereas CD8+ clones were enriched in EMRA. Some responding clones were detected in pre-infection memory, suggesting pre-existing cross-reactive memory T cells joined the SARS-CoV-2 response. Balanced CD4/CD8 phenotypes were observed for clones contracting from day 15 to 85, whereas a bias towards CD4+ was observed for a second wave of clones expanding from day 15 to 37. The second-wave clones that peaked on day 37 were not confirmed to be SARS-CoV-2 specific.

TCRdb names Illumina NovaSeq 6000 as the instrument used. cDNA libraries for TCRalpha and TCRbeta were prepared by 5'RACE using constant-segment primers, with sample barcodes and unique molecular identifiers added. RNA was extracted from every sample with Trizol reagent. Amplification of the libraries took two PCR steps, and the second step added a second sample barcode plus Illumina TruSeq adapters. Libraries were sequenced on an Illumina NovaSeq with 2 x 150 bp paired-end reads. Per the original workflow: With migec v1.2.7, reads were demultiplexed and then collapsed into UMI-guided consensus sequences. With mixcr v2.1.11, UMI consensuses were aligned to TRA and TRB V and J templates and assembled into clonotypes. Expanded or contracted clonotypes were those called significant by both edgeR and NoisET, with noise models trained on biological replicates. For edgeR calls, the thresholds were a false discovery rate-adjusted p below 0.01 and a log2 fold-change of 1. As an exploratory analysis of dynamics, PCA with hierarchical clustering was applied to max-normalized trajectories of the 1000 most abundant clonotypes. Separately sequenced CD4+ and CD8+ repertoires were used to assign the CD4 or CD8 phenotype of responding clones. TCRdb reprocessed the public reads (quality trimming at Q25 with fastp, clone calling with MiXCR) and kept in-frame beta chains. Duplicate CDR3 protein sequences are folded into a single record with the most common DNA and genes. TCRdb's processing, not the study's, gives the V and J calls here. The sample data list roughly 410,000 distinct CDR3 sequences, and 24% of these were observed just once. The ten largest clones capture about 8.7% of the sample.

PBMCs were isolated by Ficoll-Paque density gradient centrifugation. V was cut back by 0 bases and J by 1 base, leaving a gap of 11 bases between them. CDR1 SGDLS and CDR2 YYNGEE were looked up in the germline V gene. The CDR3 has 15 amino acids, counting the end cysteine and phenylalanine. Only the CDR3 part of the read is kept: 45 bases, read in frame from the first base. The chain was built from TRBV9 and TRBJ2-7; the D gene may be TRBD1 or TRBD2, since each aligns over 5 bases. Sequenced: PBMCs or a T cell subset sorted from them (not recorded which). The clonotype was recovered from an adult woman who had mild COVID-19 (a few samples of this study predate the infection). The sample titles of this study are shuffled in the database, so cell type and time point are left out; the donor was told from shared clones. This receptor has the CDR3 CASSVGGSGSYEQYF. The base sequence is TGTGCCAGCAGCGTAGGGGGGAGTGGGTCCTACGAGCAGTACTTC.